These T cell receptor beta chains were read from a single sample in a study of blood T cell repertoires in COVID-19. The method was immunoSEQ multiplex PCR; TCRdb's version includes in-frame clones alone and lacks a portion of them. The data contain fewer than 130,000 clones, approximately 70% of them seen just once; the ten biggest clones take up over 6%. Source material: peripheral blood. The source of these receptors is an older woman with acute or convalescent COVID-19. Each CDR3 is given without its conserved first and last residue. Fields, in order: CDR3 protein, D gene, J gene, V gene. The D gene is left open where the match is weak.

CDR3aa: ASSLAPSGANVLT
d_gene: -
j_gene: TRBJ2-6
v_gene: TRBV5-1

CDR3aa: ASTPGQGGTNYGYT
d_gene: TRBD1
j_gene: TRBJ1-2
v_gene: TRBV19

CDR3aa: ASSRKRQGPSPLH
d_gene: TRBD1
j_gene: TRBJ1-6
v_gene: TRBV6-5

CDR3aa: ASSLRPDRGNTIY
d_gene: -
j_gene: TRBJ1-3
v_gene: TRBV7-2

CDR3aa: ASSVGPGEGYT
d_gene: -
j_gene: TRBJ1-2
v_gene: TRBV9

CDR3aa: ASTSRAGGEAF
d_gene: -
j_gene: TRBJ1-1
v_gene: TRBV6-1

CDR3aa: ASIILTGFNSPLH
d_gene: -
j_gene: TRBJ1-6
v_gene: TRBV2

CDR3aa: ASSGTGGRYEQY
d_gene: TRBD1
j_gene: TRBJ2-7
v_gene: TRBV27

CDR3aa: ASSPRGGQADTQY
d_gene: TRBD2
j_gene: TRBJ2-3
v_gene: TRBV5-4

CDR3aa: ASSRTSGGRQTYEQY
d_gene: TRBD2
j_gene: TRBJ2-7
v_gene: TRBV19

CDR3aa: ASRPGTGGVSGYT
d_gene: TRBD1
j_gene: TRBJ1-2
v_gene: TRBV6-6

CDR3aa: ASRKSGTSGANVLT
d_gene: TRBD2
j_gene: TRBJ2-6
v_gene: TRBV7-9

CDR3aa: ASSLSPGAGNTIY
d_gene: -
j_gene: TRBJ1-3
v_gene: TRBV7-3

CDR3aa: ASSGDVIVSDTQY
d_gene: -
j_gene: TRBJ2-3
v_gene: TRBV2

CDR3aa: ASSLAPQARKYGYT
d_gene: -
j_gene: TRBJ1-2
v_gene: TRBV7-9

CDR3aa: ASSPPQGRSNYGYT
d_gene: -
j_gene: TRBJ1-2
v_gene: TRBV7-9

CDR3aa: ASSASHTEAF
d_gene: -
j_gene: TRBJ1-1
v_gene: TRBV7-9

CDR3aa: ASSGTGRDTGELF
d_gene: -
j_gene: TRBJ2-2
v_gene: TRBV9

CDR3aa: ASSVVPENTEAF
d_gene: -
j_gene: TRBJ1-1
v_gene: TRBV9

CDR3aa: ASSTGDYEQY
d_gene: TRBD1
j_gene: TRBJ2-7
v_gene: TRBV28

CDR3aa: ASSPVHVSGNTIY
d_gene: -
j_gene: TRBJ1-3
v_gene: TRBV2

CDR3aa: ASSSGTKDTQY
d_gene: -
j_gene: TRBJ2-3
v_gene: TRBV11-2

CDR3aa: ATSDFLETGLF
d_gene: TRBD1
j_gene: TRBJ2-1
v_gene: TRBV24-1

CDR3aa: ASSQEGGIYDSPLH
d_gene: -
j_gene: TRBJ1-6
v_gene: TRBV3-1/TRBV3-2

CDR3aa: ASSPGTGGDFWNQPQH
d_gene: TRBD1
j_gene: TRBJ1-5
v_gene: TRBV5-5

CDR3aa: ASSQDQGWGQPQH
d_gene: -
j_gene: TRBJ1-5
v_gene: TRBV4-1

CDR3aa: ASSLGPGGYNEQF
d_gene: TRBD2
j_gene: TRBJ2-1
v_gene: TRBV7-3

CDR3aa: AISEGTDYGYT
d_gene: TRBD1
j_gene: TRBJ1-2
v_gene: TRBV10-3

CDR3aa: ASSTNTGRDTEAF
d_gene: -
j_gene: TRBJ1-1
v_gene: TRBV7-2

CDR3aa: AWAPGQTFSGNTIY
d_gene: TRBD1
j_gene: TRBJ1-3
v_gene: TRBV30

CDR3aa: ASSLGQGSSYNEQF
d_gene: TRBD1
j_gene: TRBJ2-1
v_gene: TRBV5-4

CDR3aa: ASSRQGAWDSPLH
d_gene: TRBD1
j_gene: TRBJ1-6
v_gene: TRBV6-5

CDR3aa: AWTGGELQETQY
d_gene: TRBD1
j_gene: TRBJ2-5
v_gene: TRBV30

CDR3aa: ASSFTQGWDEQF
d_gene: -
j_gene: TRBJ2-1
v_gene: TRBV5-6

CDR3aa: ASSQLSRFQTQY
d_gene: -
j_gene: TRBJ2-5
v_gene: TRBV3-1/TRBV3-2

CDR3aa: ASSWGGRNTEAF
d_gene: -
j_gene: TRBJ1-1
v_gene: TRBV5-8

CDR3aa: ASSTSLDYNSPLH
d_gene: -
j_gene: TRBJ1-6
v_gene: TRBV14

CDR3aa: AWSVRGQSLNYGYT
d_gene: TRBD1
j_gene: TRBJ1-2
v_gene: TRBV30

CDR3aa: ASRSGGQETQY
d_gene: TRBD2
j_gene: TRBJ2-5
v_gene: TRBV7-9

CDR3aa: ASSTGQNYGYT
d_gene: -
j_gene: TRBJ1-2
v_gene: TRBV5-1

CDR3aa: ASSATGGNSPLH
d_gene: TRBD1
j_gene: TRBJ1-6
v_gene: TRBV2

CDR3aa: AWRDRALYGYT
d_gene: -
j_gene: TRBJ1-2
v_gene: TRBV30

CDR3aa: ASSQTQGTYSGNTIY
d_gene: -
j_gene: TRBJ1-3
v_gene: TRBV25-1

CDR3aa: ASSRFAGNYGYT
d_gene: -
j_gene: TRBJ1-2
v_gene: TRBV6-5

CDR3aa: ASSKQGRSVSPLH
d_gene: TRBD1
j_gene: TRBJ1-6
v_gene: TRBV6-5

CDR3aa: ASKKGQADSPLH
d_gene: TRBD1
j_gene: TRBJ1-6
v_gene: TRBV5-1

CDR3aa: AISAGQGLGYNEQF
d_gene: TRBD1
j_gene: TRBJ2-1
v_gene: TRBV10-3

CDR3aa: ASSSRGSGSYGYT
d_gene: -
j_gene: TRBJ1-2
v_gene: TRBV19

CDR3aa: ASSQDYRTNEKLF
d_gene: -
j_gene: TRBJ1-4
v_gene: TRBV4-3

CDR3aa: ASYLPQVYGYT
d_gene: -
j_gene: TRBJ1-2
v_gene: TRBV9

CDR3aa: ASSLGTGRSEKLF
d_gene: -
j_gene: TRBJ1-4
v_gene: TRBV7-9

CDR3aa: ASSLGQGGEKLF
d_gene: TRBD1
j_gene: TRBJ1-4
v_gene: TRBV5-1